What follows describes a single T cell receptor beta chain. The antigen remains undetermined. Germline V gene sequence: CDR1 SGHTA, CDR2 FQGNSA. V dropped 4 bases and J dropped 2; count of bases not matched to a gene: 7. The CDR3 length is 15 residues. This specimen comes from a study of cytomegalovirus exposure and HLA in healthy donors. Study-wide findings and caveats: An analysis done earlier found most TCR beta V segments productive about 87% or about 30% of the time. V- and J-gene trimming of TCR beta was linked (in a later analysis) to a missense DCLRE1C variant.

60 Vbeta and 13 Jbeta primers were used in PCR. Assay used: immunoSEQ multiplex PCR; TCRdb lists only in-frame clones, some missing. Of roughly 150,000 clones in the sample, over 60% were seen once. This clonotype was sampled from a woman aged 25-40 years in good health and CMV-seropositive. This sequence joins TRBV7-2 and TRBJ2-7; 8 positions agree with TRBD2. Specimen: PBMCs. The CDR3 DNA follows: TGTGCCAGCAGCTACCGTGGCGGGGGGACCTACGAGCAGTACTTC. Translation gives CASSYRGGGTYEQYF.